This TCR beta chain was identified in a study of T-cell reconstitution after alpha-beta-depleted transplantation in children. Germline V CDR1 and CDR2: ENHRY, SYGVKD. The CDR3 contains 16 residues. V was pared by 4 bases and J by 1 base, with 16 bases between. Preparation of the TCRbeta library used unique molecular identifiers. TCRdb processed the PCR reads anew with MiXCR; each CDR3 protein has one entry. The sample yields 350,000 to 500,000 distinct CDR3 sequences, 43% seen once. The source was PBMCs, collected before TCRalphabeta/CD19-depleted stem cell transplant. This sequence was found in a girl aged 2 to 10 with aplastic anemia, due to receive a stem cell transplant. The chain is built from TRBV10-3 and TRBJ2-5, with TRBD1 as a possible D gene (5 bases). Written as DNA, the CDR3 is TGTGCCATCAGTGTGGGGCGGATGAATGTCCAAGAGACCCAGTACTTC. This sequence encodes CAISVGRMNVQETQYF.